This entry describes one T cell receptor beta chain. No base qualities exist here, and no much larger clone lies one base off it. Sample time point, as interpreted from the label and publication: cells obtained before transplantation from donor or recipient. In mixed lymphocyte reactions, some 200,000 CFSE-labeled pre-transplant responders were plated with some 200,000 irradiated violet-dye-labeled stimulators and cultured for 5 to 6 days. After the mixed lymphocyte reaction, proliferating CD3+CD4+CFSE-low and CD3+CD8+CFSE-low responder cells were FACS-sorted on a BD Influx sorter. Inclusive of the bounding cysteine and phenylalanine, the CDR3 is 16 residues long. Only CDR3 DNA is held: 48 bases, read in frame from base 1. V lost 4 bases and J lost 1 base; the stretch between them is 16 bases long. From the germline V gene, CDR1 is MNHEY and CDR2 is SVGAGI. Library creation used the immunoSEQ multiplex PCR assay. For most patients, genomic DNA was isolated using the Qiagen DNeasy Blood and Tissue Kit and was shipped frozen to Adaptive Biotechnologies for TCR sequencing. For most patients, genomic DNA was subjected to high-throughput TCR-beta CDR3 sequencing by Adaptive Biotechnologies. The study's own analysis went as follows. Adaptive's ImmunoSEQ software was the source of the TCR sequencing data for about 17 patients, while three other patients were processed with MiXCR and VDJtools. To correct CD4 versus CD8 sorting errors, sequences present in both subsets at a frequency ratio below 5:1 were removed. CDR3 nucleotide sequences shared by donor and recipient were removed because the origin of these sequences could not be assigned. At least 2-fold expansion over unstimulated cells and a minimum CFSE-low frequency of 0.002% (template counts) or 0.001% (read counts) were required for clones to be classified as alloreactive. Mappable clones were those detected in sequenced pre-transplant spleen, lymph node, or MLR CFSE-low populations of the donor or recipient. The cumulative frequency of alloreactive clones was calculated as a percentage of all sequences, weighted by copy number. Held by TCRdb, this immuneACCESS table contains in-frame sequences only and omits some clones. Under half of the omission traces to an unresolved V gene where checked; the cause of the rest is unknown. The DNA gave D and trimming, while V, J and clone size come from that table. The sample profile shows about 15,000 clones; approximately 32% of them were found once. The ten largest account for around 4% of the sample.

This sample stems from a study of graft-versus-host responses after intestinal transplantation (dated by TCRdb to the early 2020s). A note on the overall study: Recipients received multivisceral, liver-intestinal, or isolated intestinal transplants. After intestinal transplantation, graft-versus-host and host-versus-graft alloreactive T cell clones were followed in the graft, circulation and bone marrow using bulk TCR-beta CDR3 sequencing. Rather than being sequenced by the commercial service, samples from a few later patients were sequenced in-house on an Illumina MiSeq and processed with MiXCR. A peak of at least 4% donor T cells among recipient peripheral blood mononuclear cells was the definition used for donor T cell macrochimerism. To identify alloreactive clones, pre-transplant mixed lymphocyte reaction products were sequenced and then compared with unstimulated pre-transplant donor and recipient T cells. The cohort enrolled some 23 intestinal transplant recipients including one retransplant, and a few patients lacking pretransplant specimens were excluded. Anti-thymocyte globulin induction was given to all recipients, followed by maintenance tacrolimus and steroids for two to four years. Paper-wide results and their limitations: Early after transplant, peak levels of circulating GvH clones were associated with declines in HvG clones. Conclusions were limited by the relatively low number and heterogeneity of intestinal transplant patients. GvH clones were detected in recipient bone marrow, and some appeared earlier in ileal mucosa or blood, consistent with an intestinal mucosal origin. In patients with donor T cell macrochimerism, the allografts had high GvH to HvG T cell clonal ratios.

This TCR was sampled from a human patient who received an intestinal transplant. This specimen was alloreactive CD4+ T cells from a mixed lymphocyte reaction culture, taken before intestinal transplant. Taken with the paper, the label for cell subset or site translates to: CFSE-low proliferating T cells sorted from roughly six-day pre-transplant mixed lymphocyte reaction (GvH or HvG direction). Recombination linked TRBV6-5 to TRBJ1-2, with the D gene too uncertain to name. The CDR3 reads CASSSLTSGINYGYTF. The nucleotide sequence is TGTGCCAGCAGTTCACTAACGTCGGGGATTAACTATGGCTACACCTTC.